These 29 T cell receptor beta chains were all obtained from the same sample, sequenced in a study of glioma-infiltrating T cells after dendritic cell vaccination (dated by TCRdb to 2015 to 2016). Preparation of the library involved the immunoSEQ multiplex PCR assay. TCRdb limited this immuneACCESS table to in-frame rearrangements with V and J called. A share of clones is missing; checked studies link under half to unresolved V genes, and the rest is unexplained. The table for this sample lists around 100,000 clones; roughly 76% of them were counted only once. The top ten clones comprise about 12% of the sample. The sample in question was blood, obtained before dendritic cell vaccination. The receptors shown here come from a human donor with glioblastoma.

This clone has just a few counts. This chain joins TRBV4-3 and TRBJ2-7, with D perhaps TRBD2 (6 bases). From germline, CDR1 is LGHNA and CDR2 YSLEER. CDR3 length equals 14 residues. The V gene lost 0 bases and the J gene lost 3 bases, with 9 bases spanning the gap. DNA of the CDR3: TGCGCCAGCAGCCAAGATGGAGGGAGCTACGAGCAGTACTTC. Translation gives CASSQDGGSYEQYF.

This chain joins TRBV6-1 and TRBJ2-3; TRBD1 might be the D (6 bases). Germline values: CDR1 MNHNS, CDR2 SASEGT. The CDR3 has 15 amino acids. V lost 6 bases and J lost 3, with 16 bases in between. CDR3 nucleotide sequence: TGTGCCAGCAGCCGGGACACCTTTATTACAGATACGCAGTATTTT. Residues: CASSRDTFITDTQYF.

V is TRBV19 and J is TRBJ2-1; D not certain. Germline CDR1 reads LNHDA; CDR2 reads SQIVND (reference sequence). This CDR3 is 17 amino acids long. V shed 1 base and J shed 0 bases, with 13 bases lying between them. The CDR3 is CASSIAISYSSYNEQFF. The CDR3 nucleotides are TGTGCCAGTAGTATAGCAATCTCTTACTCCTCCTACAATGAGCAGTTCTTC.

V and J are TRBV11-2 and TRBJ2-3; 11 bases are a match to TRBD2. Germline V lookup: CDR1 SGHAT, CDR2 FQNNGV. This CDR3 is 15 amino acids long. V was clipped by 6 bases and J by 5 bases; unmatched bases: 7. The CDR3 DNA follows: TGTGCCAGCAGTCGACTAGCGGGGCTCGAAGATACGCAGTATTTT. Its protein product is CASSRLAGLEDTQYF.

The CDR3 is CASSPGFSGDQETQYF. CDR3 sequence (DNA): TGCGCCAGCAGCCCCGGTTTTAGCGGAGACCAAGAGACCCAGTACTTC. This chain uses TRBV4-1 with TRBJ2-5; weak D call: TRBD2 (6 bases). With 4 bases removed from V and 0 bases from J, the gap between germline ends came to 15 bases. Looked up from germline, CDR1 is MGHRA and CDR2 is YSYEKL. This CDR3 has 16 residues.

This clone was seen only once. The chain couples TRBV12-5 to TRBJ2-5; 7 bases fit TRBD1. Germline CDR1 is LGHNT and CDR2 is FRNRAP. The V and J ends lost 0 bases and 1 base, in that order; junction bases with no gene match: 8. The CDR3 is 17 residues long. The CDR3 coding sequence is TGTGCTAGTGGTTTGGTACCACAGGGGCAGGCCCAAGAGACCCAGTACTTC. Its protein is CASGLVPQGQAQETQYF.

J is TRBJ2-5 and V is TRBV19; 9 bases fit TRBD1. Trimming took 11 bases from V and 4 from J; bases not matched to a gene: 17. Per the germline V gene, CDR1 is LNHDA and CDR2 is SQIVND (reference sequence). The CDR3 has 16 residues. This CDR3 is CAAIQGARVHRETQYF. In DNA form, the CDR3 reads TGTGCCGCGATACAGGGGGCGCGCGTACACCGAGAGACCCAGTACTTC.

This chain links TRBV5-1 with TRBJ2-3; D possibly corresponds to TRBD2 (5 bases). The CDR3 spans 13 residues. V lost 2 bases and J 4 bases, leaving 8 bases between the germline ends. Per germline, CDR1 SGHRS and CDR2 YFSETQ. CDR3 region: CASSFPGSDTQYF. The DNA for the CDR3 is TGCGCCAGCAGCTTCCCGGGATCAGATACGCAGTATTTT.

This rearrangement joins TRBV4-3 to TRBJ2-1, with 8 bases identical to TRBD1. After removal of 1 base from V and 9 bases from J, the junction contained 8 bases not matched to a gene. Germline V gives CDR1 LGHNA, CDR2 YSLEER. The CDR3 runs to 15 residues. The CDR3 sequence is CASSQGQGAPVEQFF. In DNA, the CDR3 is TGCGCCAGCAGCCAAGGCCAGGGGGCGCCTGTTGAGCAGTTCTTC.

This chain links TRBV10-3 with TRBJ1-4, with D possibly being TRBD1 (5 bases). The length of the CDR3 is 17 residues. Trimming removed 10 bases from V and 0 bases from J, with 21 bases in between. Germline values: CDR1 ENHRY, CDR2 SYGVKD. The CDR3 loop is CATSGGGVTTTNEKLFF. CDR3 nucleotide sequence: TGTGCCACCAGCGGGGGTGGGGTCACTACAACTAATGAAAAACTGTTTTTT.

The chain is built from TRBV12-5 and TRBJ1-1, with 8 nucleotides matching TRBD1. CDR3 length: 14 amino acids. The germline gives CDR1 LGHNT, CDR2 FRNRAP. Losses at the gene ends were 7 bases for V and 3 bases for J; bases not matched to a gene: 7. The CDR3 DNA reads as TGTGCTAGTGCTTGGGACAGGATCGACACTGAAGCTTTCTTT. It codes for CASAWDRIDTEAFF.

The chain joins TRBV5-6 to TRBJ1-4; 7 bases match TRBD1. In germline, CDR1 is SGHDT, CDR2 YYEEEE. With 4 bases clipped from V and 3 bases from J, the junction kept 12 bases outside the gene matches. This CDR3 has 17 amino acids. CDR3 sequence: CASSLGGRDSANEKLFF. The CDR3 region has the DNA TGTGCCAGCAGCCTAGGGGGCAGGGACAGCGCTAATGAAAAACTGTTTTTT.

The CDR3 DNA reads as TGTGCCACCGACCCTACCGGGACAGGTGACTATGGCTACACCTTC. It specifies CATDPTGTGDYGYTF. This chain joins TRBV10-3 and TRBJ1-2, with 8 bases fitting TRBD1. The CDR3 is 15 residues long. The V gene's germline CDR1 is ENHRY and CDR2 SYGVKD. The V and J ends lost 10 bases and 3 bases, in that order; junction bases with no gene match: 13.

CDR3 bases: TGTGCCAGCAGCGGTCGGGAGGGGCGTCCTAGCACAGATACGCAGTATTTT. This sequence encodes CASSGREGRPSTDTQYF. This chain joins TRBV27 and TRBJ2-3, with TRBD2 identical over 8 bases. The ends lost 6 bases at V and 0 bases at J; junction bases unmatched: 11. The CDR3 has 17 amino acids. CDR1 MNHEY and CDR2 SMNVEV come from the germline V gene (reference sequence).

CDR3 nucleotides: TGTGCCAGCTCACCGCGATTGACCGGGGGTAACTATGGCTACACCTTC. Translated: CASSPRLTGGNYGYTF. The chain joins TRBV18 to TRBJ1-2, with D maybe TRBD1 (5 bases). This CDR3 is 16 amino acids long. Germline V lookup: CDR1 KGHSH, CDR2 LQKENI. Trimming left V 3 bases short and J 1 base short, with 15 bases between.

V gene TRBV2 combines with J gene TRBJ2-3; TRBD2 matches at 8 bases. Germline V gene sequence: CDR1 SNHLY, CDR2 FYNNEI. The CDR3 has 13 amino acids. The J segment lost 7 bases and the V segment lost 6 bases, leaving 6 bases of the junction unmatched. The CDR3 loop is CASRDSGVNTQYF. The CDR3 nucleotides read TGTGCCAGCAGAGATAGCGGGGTTAATACGCAGTATTTT.

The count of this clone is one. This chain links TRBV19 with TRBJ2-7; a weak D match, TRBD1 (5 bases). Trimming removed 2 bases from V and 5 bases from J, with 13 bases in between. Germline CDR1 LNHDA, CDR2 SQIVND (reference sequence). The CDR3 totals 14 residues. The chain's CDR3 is CASSIRSGSDEQYF. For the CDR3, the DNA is TGTGCCAGTAGTATAAGATCAGGGTCTGACGAGCAGTACTTC.

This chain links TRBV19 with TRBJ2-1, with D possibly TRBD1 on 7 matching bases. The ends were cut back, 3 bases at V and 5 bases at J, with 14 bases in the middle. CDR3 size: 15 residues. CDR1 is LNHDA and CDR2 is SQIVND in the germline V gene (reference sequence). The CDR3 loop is CASSIMAGGNNEQFF. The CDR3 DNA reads TGTGCCAGTAGTATTATGGCAGGGGGGAACAATGAGCAGTTCTTC.

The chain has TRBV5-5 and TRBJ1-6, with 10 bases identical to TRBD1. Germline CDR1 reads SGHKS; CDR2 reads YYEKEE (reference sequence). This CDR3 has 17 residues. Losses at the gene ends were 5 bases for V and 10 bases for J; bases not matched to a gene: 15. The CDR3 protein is CASSFSGTGVWRSPLHF. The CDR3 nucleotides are TGTGCCAGCAGTTTTTCCGGGACAGGGGTCTGGAGGTCACCCCTCCACTTT.

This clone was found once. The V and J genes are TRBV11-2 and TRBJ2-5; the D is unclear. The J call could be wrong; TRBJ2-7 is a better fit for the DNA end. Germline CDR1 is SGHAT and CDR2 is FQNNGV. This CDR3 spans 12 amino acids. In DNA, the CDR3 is TGTGCCAGCAGCTTAGATCGCTACGAGCAGTACTTC. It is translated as CASSLDRYEQYF.

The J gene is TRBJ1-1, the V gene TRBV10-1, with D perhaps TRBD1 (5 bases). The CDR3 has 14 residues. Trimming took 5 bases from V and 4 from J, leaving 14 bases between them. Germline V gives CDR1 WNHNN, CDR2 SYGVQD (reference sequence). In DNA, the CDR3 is TGCGCCAGCAGTCCCTCCGGGGGGGGCACTGAAGCTTTCTTT. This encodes CASSPSGGGTEAFF.

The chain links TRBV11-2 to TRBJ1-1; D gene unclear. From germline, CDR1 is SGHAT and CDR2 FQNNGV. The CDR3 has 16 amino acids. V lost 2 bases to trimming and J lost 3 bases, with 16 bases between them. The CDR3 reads CASSLRLGVGDTEAFF. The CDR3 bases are TGTGCCAGCAGCTTAAGATTGGGAGTTGGGGACACTGAAGCTTTCTTT.

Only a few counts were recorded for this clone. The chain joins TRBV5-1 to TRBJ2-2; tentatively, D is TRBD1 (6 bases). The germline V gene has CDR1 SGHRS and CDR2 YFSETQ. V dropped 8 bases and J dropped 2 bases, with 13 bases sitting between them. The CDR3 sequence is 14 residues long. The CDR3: CASNLDSNTGELFF. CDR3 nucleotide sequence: TGCGCCAGTAACCTGGACAGCAACACCGGGGAGCTGTTTTTT. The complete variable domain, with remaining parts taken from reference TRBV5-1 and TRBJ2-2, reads KAGVTQTPRYLIKTRGQQVTLSCSPISGHRSVSWYQQTPGQGLQFLFEYFSETQRNKGNFPGRFSGRQFSNSRSEMNVSTLELGDSALYLCASNLDSNTGELFFGEGSRLTVL.

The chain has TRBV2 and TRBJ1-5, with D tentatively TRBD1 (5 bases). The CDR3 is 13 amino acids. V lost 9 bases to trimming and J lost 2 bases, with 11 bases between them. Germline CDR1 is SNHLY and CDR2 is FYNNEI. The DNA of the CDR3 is TGTGCCAGTGAACAGGAGCGCAATCAGCCCCAGCATTTT. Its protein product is CASEQERNQPQHF.

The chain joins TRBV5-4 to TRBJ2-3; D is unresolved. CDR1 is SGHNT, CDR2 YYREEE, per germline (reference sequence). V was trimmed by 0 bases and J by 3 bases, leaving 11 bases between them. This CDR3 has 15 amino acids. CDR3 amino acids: CASSLGGGGTDTQYF. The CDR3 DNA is TGTGCCAGCAGCTTGGGTGGCGGCGGAACAGATACGCAGTATTTT.

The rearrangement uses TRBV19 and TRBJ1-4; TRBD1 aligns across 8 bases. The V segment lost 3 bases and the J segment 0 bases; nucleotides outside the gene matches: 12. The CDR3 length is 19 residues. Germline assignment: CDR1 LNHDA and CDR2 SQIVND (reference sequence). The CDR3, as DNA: TGTGCCAGTAGTATGATTCAGGGGGCGCTGGGGGCAACTAATGAAAAACTGTTTTTT. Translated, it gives CASSMIQGALGATNEKLFF.

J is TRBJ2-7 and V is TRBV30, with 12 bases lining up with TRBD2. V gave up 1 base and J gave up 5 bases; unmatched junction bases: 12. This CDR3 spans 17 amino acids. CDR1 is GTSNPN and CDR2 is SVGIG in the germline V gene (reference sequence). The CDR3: CAWSDWTSGVLANEQYF. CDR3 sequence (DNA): TGTGCCTGGAGTGATTGGACTAGCGGGGTTTTAGCAAACGAGCAGTACTTC.

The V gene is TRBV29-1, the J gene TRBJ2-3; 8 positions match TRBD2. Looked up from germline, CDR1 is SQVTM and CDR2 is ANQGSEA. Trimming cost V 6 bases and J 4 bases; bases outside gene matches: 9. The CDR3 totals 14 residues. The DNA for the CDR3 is TGCAGCGTGCCGGGGGGGGCTGGAGCAGATACGCAGTATTTT. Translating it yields CSVPGGAGADTQYF.

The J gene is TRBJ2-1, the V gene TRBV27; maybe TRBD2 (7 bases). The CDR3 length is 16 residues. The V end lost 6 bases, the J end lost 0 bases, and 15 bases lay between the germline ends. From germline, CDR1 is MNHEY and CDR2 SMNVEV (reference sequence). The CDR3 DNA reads TGTGCCAGCAGAAAGGGGGGGGTAAGCTCCTACAATGAGCAGTTCTTC. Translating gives CASRKGGVSSYNEQFF.